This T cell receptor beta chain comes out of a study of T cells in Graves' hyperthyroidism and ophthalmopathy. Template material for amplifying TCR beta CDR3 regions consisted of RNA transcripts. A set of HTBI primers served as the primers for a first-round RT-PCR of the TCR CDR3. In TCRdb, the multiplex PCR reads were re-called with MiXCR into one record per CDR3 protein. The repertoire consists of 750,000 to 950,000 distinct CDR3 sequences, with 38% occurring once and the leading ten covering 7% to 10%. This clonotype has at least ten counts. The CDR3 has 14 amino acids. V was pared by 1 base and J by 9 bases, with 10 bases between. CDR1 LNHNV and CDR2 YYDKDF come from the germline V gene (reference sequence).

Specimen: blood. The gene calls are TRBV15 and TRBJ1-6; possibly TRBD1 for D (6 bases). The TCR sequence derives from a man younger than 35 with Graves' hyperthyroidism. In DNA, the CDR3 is TGTGCCACCAGCAGAGCACAGGGCAGTTCACCCCTCCACTTT. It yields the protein CATSRAQGSSPLHF.